A single sample gave rise to the 14 T cell receptor beta chains below, sequenced in a study of regulatory T cells in long-lasting Graves disease. Described time point: newly diagnosed GD, antithyroid drugs for less than 3 months. From RNA extracted from PBMCs, the TCR library was made. Investigators prepared the TCR beta libraries by applying iRepertoire HTBI primers and Arm-PCR of CDR3 regions. From the multiplex PCR reads, TCRdb called clonotypes with MiXCR, one entry per CDR3 protein. The sample has approximately 480,000 distinct CDR3 sequences, around 15% seen once. The sample was also reused in another study, on T cells in Graves' hyperthyroidism and ophthalmopathy.

The sample was peripheral blood mononuclear cells (PBMCs), taken at new diagnosis, from a patient treated with antithyroid drugs. The origin of the receptors is a man in his forties with Graves disease.

This clonotype was found a few times. The chain employs TRBV19 and TRBJ2-3; D is possibly TRBD2 (6 bases). CDR1 is LNHDA and CDR2 is SQIVND in the germline V gene (reference sequence). Trimming took off 6 bases at V and 3 bases at J, with 10 bases between the two ends. The CDR3 is made up of 13 amino acids. The chain's CDR3 is CASSDGTTDTQYF. The CDR3 nucleotides are TGTGCCAGTAGCGATGGGACTACAGATACGCAGTATTTT.

This clonotype has a count of ten or more. The chain recombines TRBV12-3 or TRBV12-4 with TRBJ1-1, with D possibly being TRBD1 (5 bases). The ends were cut back, 6 bases at V and 11 bases at J, with 16 bases in the middle. This CDR3 is built from 12 residues. This CDR3 reads CASSSFGGRAFF. The CDR3 nucleotides read TGTGCCAGCAGCTCCTTTGGGGGTAGGGCTTTCTTT.

In this sample, this clonotype turned up a few times. V usage is TRBV5-1 and J usage is TRBJ2-3, with TRBD2 matching 9 bases. J lost 1 base, V lost 4 bases, and 7 bases had no gene match. This CDR3 comprises 16 residues. CDR1 is SGHRS and CDR2 is YFSETQ in the germline V gene. The CDR3 loop reads CASSQLAGRGTDTQYF. CDR3 DNA sequence: TGCGCCAGCAGCCAGCTAGCGGGGAGGGGCACAGATACGCAGTATTTT. The whole variable domain, remainder taken from reference TRBV5-1 and TRBJ2-3, is KAGVTQTPRYLIKTRGQQVTLSCSPISGHRSVSWYQQTPGQGLQFLFEYFSETQRNKGNFPGRFSGRQFSNSRSEMNVSTLELGDSALYLCASSQLAGRGTDTQYFGPGTRLTVL.

There are many counts of this clonotype. The chain uses TRBV2 and TRBJ1-1; 9 positions match TRBD1. CDR3 size: 13 residues. Germline CDR1 and CDR2: SNHLY and FYNNEI. J was trimmed by 5 bases and V by 10 bases; bases with no gene match: 8. The CDR3 nucleotides read TGTGCCACTCAACAGGGGGCGCGTACTGAAGCTTTCTTT. The encoded protein is CATQQGARTEAFF.

This clonotype appeared a few times. The chain combines TRBV18 with TRBJ2-7; a possible D gene is TRBD2 (6 bases). The germline CDR1 and CDR2 sequences are KGHSH and LQKENI. This CDR3 is 14 amino acids long. Trimming shortened V by 6 bases and J by 3 bases, and 15 bases separated the two germline ends. For the CDR3, the DNA is TGTGCCAGCTCCCGAATGGACGGGAGCTACGAGCAGTACTTC. As protein: CASSRMDGSYEQYF.

The V gene is TRBV19, the J gene TRBJ1-5; D is unclear. V shed 3 bases and J shed 1 base, with 7 bases lying between them. Germline assignment: CDR1 LNHDA and CDR2 SQIVND (reference sequence). The CDR3 loop spans 14 amino acids. The CDR3 DNA is TGTGCCAGTAGTATTAAGGGAAGCAATCAGCCCCAGCATTTT. Translation: CASSIKGSNQPQHF.

The chain employs TRBV5-1 and TRBJ2-5; 8 nucleotides agree with TRBD2. The CDR3 sequence is 15 residues long. With V trimmed by 1 base and J by 5 bases, 7 bases remained unmatched. CDR1 is SGHRS and CDR2 is YFSETQ in the germline V gene. CDR3 in DNA: TGCGCCAGCAGCTTGACGGGAGGGCCGAGGGAGACCCAGTACTTC. Its protein is CASSLTGGPRETQYF.

This clonotype was counted only a few times. The chain joins TRBV28 to TRBJ2-7, with D perhaps TRBD1 (6 bases). Per the germline V gene, CDR1 is MDHEN and CDR2 is SYDVKM. The V and J ends lost 8 bases and 3 bases respectively, with 17 bases between them. There are 14 residues in the CDR3. DNA for the CDR3: TGTGCCAGCGGTAATACAGGGAGCCGCTACGAGCAGTACTTC. The encoded protein is CASGNTGSRYEQYF.

The sample holds many counts of this clonotype. The chain employs TRBV6-1 and TRBJ2-7, with TRBD1 matching 11 bases. From germline, CDR1 is MNHNS and CDR2 SASEGT. The CDR3 covers 15 residues. After removal of 1 base from V and 3 bases from J, the junction contained 2 bases not matched to a gene. This CDR3 is CASSEVGTGGYEQYF. The DNA of the CDR3 is TGTGCCAGCAGTGAAGTCGGGACAGGGGGCTACGAGCAGTACTTC.

The V call is TRBV30, the J call TRBJ1-6; D may be TRBD1 (5 bases). V was shortened by 3 bases and J by 5 bases, with 17 bases between the two germline ends. This CDR3 has 16 residues. Germline CDR1 reads GTSNPN; CDR2 reads SVGIG (reference sequence). The CDR3 spells CAWSHRQTKHNSPLHF. CDR3 sequence (DNA): TGTGCCTGGAGCCATAGACAGACCAAACATAATTCACCCCTCCACTTT.

This clonotype occurred a few times. The chain joins TRBV25-1 to TRBJ1-1; D uncertain. The DNA end favors TRBJ2-3, so the J call may be wrong. The CDR3 length is 12 residues. Germline lookup yields CDR1 MGHDK and CDR2 SYGVNS. In DNA form, the CDR3 reads TGTGCCAGCAGTGAAGGATTGGATACGCAGTATTTT. Its translation: CASSEGLDTQYF.

This clonotype was seen more than once but under ten times. The chain employs TRBV7-2 and TRBJ1-1, with TRBD1 matching over 9 bases. CDR3 length: 13 residues. V shed 5 bases and J 7 bases; nucleotides not matched to a gene: 5. CDR1 and CDR2 (germline): SGHTA, FQGNSA. The CDR3 bases are TGTGCCAGCAGCCGGGACAGGGTTGGTGAAGCTTTCTTT. The encoded protein is CASSRDRVGEAFF.

This clonotype occurred many times. The J gene is TRBJ1-5, the V gene TRBV2, with unresolved D. The CDR3 has 15 amino acids. The ends were cut back, 3 bases at V and 6 bases at J, with 15 bases in the middle. Germline loops: CDR1 SNHLY, CDR2 FYNNEI. The CDR3 DNA is TGTGCCAGCAGTGATAACACGGGAATAAGTCAGCCCCAGCATTTT. Its protein is CASSDNTGISQPQHF.

This clonotype has ten or more counts. The V gene is TRBV5-8, the J gene TRBJ2-3, with 7 positions matching TRBD2. CDR1 is SGHTS and CDR2 is YDEGEE in the germline V gene. Trimming cost V 0 bases and J 4 bases; bases outside gene matches: 11. This CDR3 is built from 17 residues. This CDR3 reads CASSLGMTFAGADTQYF. The CDR3 DNA follows: TGTGCCAGCAGCTTGGGGATGACCTTCGCGGGGGCAGATACGCAGTATTTT. The entire variable domain, with the rest obtained from reference TRBV5-8 and TRBJ2-3, is as follows: EAGVTQSPTHLIKTRGQQATLRCSPISGHTSVYWYQQALGLGLQFLLWYDEGEERNRGNFPPRFSGRQFPNYSSELNVNALELEDSALYLCASSLGMTFAGADTQYFGPGTRLTVL.